This TCR beta chain was recorded in a study of cytomegalovirus exposure and HLA in healthy donors. Findings of the study overall: Reports described diagnosis of cytomegalovirus status by the classifier as highly specific and sensitive. In a later analysis, first-cohort TCR clusters were found to tend to co-occur in the 130 or so validation repertoires.

Libraries were prepared by immunoSEQ multiplex PCR; TCRdb keeps only in-frame clonotypes and omits some of them. The sample has more than 95,000 clones, about 91% seen once. The V segment lost 3 bases and the J segment 0 bases; nucleotides outside the gene matches: 4. The length of the CDR3 is 16 residues. Germline CDR1 is SGHRS and CDR2 is YFSETQ. Notes on this clone: The antigen is unknown.

The sequence was collected from a man between 18 and 35 years old in good health and CMV-seronegative. Sequenced input: PBMCs. The chain couples TRBV5-1 to TRBJ2-1; TRBD1 matches 9 bases. The CDR3 region is CASSWTGDDSYNEQFF. The CDR3 coding sequence is TGCGCCAGCAGCTGGACAGGGGACGACTCCTACAATGAGCAGTTCTTC.